These 27 T cell receptor beta chains came from one sample sequenced in a study of cytomegalovirus exposure and HLA in healthy donors. The primer mix had 60 Vbeta and 13 Jbeta primers. The data were produced by immunoSEQ multiplex PCR, yet TCRdb's version contains in-frame clones alone and is incomplete. The profile shows over 130,000 clones, around three fifths of them singletons. What was sequenced was PBMCs. The source is a male donor in good health and CMV-seronegative.

This clone was picked up a small number of times. V and J are TRBV10-3 and TRBJ2-5; D perhaps matches TRBD2 (6 bases). The CDR3 runs 15 residues. Trimming left V 6 bases short and J 3 bases short, with 17 bases between. Germline V lookup: CDR1 ENHRY, CDR2 SYGVKD. CDR3 in amino acids: CAIRPDGGGKETQYF. CDR3 nucleotide sequence: TGTGCCATCAGACCTGATGGAGGAGGGAAAGAGACCCAGTACTTC.

This clone was detected only once. The genes are TRBV7-8 and TRBJ2-7; D is possibly TRBD1 (5 bases). Trimming stripped 5 bases from V and 5 bases from J, with 10 bases between. Germline loops: CDR1 SGHVS, CDR2 FQNEAQ. This CDR3 region has 12 residues. CDR3 sequence reads: CASSRGWDEQYF. The CDR3 DNA reads TGTGCCAGCAGCAGGGGCTGGGACGAGCAGTACTTC.

This clone was counted a few times. The chain couples TRBV7-9 to TRBJ1-1; 7 bases are shared with TRBD1. Germline V gene lookup returns CDR1 SEHNR and CDR2 FQNEAQ (reference sequence). The CDR3 has 15 amino acids. V gave up 2 bases and J gave up 5 bases; unmatched junction bases: 8. The CDR3, as DNA: TGTGCCAGCAGCTTAAATAGGGGGCTGATAACTGAAGCTTTCTTT. Translation gives CASSLNRGLITEAFF.

This clone was found once. The rearrangement links TRBV28 to TRBJ2-5, with 11 bases aligning to TRBD1. The CDR3 has 15 amino acids. Germline CDR1 is MDHEN and CDR2 is SYDVKM. Germline trimming cut 5 bases from V and 4 bases from J; bases unmatched to any gene: 6. The CDR3 region is CASSQGQGDAETQYF. The CDR3 bases are TGTGCCAGCAGTCAGGGACAGGGGGATGCAGAGACCCAGTACTTC.

The chain has TRBV9 and TRBJ1-2; D not certain. Germline V gives CDR1 SGDLS, CDR2 YYNGEE. Trimming shortened V by 4 bases and J by 4 bases, and 11 bases separated the two germline ends. The CDR3 has 13 residues. The CDR3 sequence is CASSPDGSYGYTF. DNA of the CDR3: TGTGCCAGCAGCCCAGACGGGTCCTATGGCTACACCTTC.

V gene TRBV4-3 combines with J gene TRBJ2-1, with D perhaps TRBD1 (6 bases). This CDR3 has 17 residues. Trimming removed 4 bases from V and 1 base from J, with 17 bases in between. Germline assignment: CDR1 LGHNA and CDR2 YSLEER. The CDR3 here is CASSRPLGQSSYNEQFF. The DNA for the CDR3 is TGCGCCAGCAGCCGCCCGCTCGGACAGTCTTCCTACAATGAGCAGTTCTTC.

The sample holds a few counts of this clone. V usage is TRBV7-2 and J usage is TRBJ1-2, with D possibly being TRBD1 (5 bases). Trimming stripped 3 bases from V and 4 bases from J, with 9 bases between. This CDR3 comprises 13 residues. CDR1 is SGHTA, CDR2 FQGNSA, per germline. The CDR3: CASSLTVSYGYTF. The CDR3 nucleotides read TGTGCCAGCAGCTTGACAGTCTCCTATGGCTACACCTTC.

This clone was recorded once. The chain has TRBV5-1 and TRBJ1-4; D gene unclear. Trimming removed 3 bases from V and 8 bases from J, with 14 bases in between. Germline lookup yields CDR1 SGHRS and CDR2 YFSETQ. The CDR3 is 14 residues long. CDR3 nucleotides: TGCGCCAGCAGCTACTACGGGAAAAGAGAAAAACTGTTTTTT. It specifies CASSYYGKREKLFF.

V usage is TRBV15 and J usage is TRBJ1-5, with no clear D. V was clipped by 2 bases and J by 0 bases, with 11 bases between them. Looked up from germline, CDR1 is LNHNV and CDR2 is YYDKDF (reference sequence). This CDR3 is 16 amino acids long. The CDR3 coding sequence is TGTGCCACCAGCAGAATACCGGAGGATAGCAATCAGCCCCAGCATTTT. It yields the protein CATSRIPEDSNQPQHF.

J is TRBJ2-7 and V is TRBV11-1; D possibly corresponds to TRBD1 (6 bases). Trimming shortened V by 8 bases and J by 7 bases, and 12 bases separated the two germline ends. The CDR3 totals 11 residues. Germline CDR1 and CDR2: SGHAT and FQDESV (reference sequence). CDR3 amino acids: CASAQGYEQYF. CDR3 bases: TGTGCCAGCGCACAGGGATATGAGCAGTACTTC. Variable domain in full (rest from reference TRBV11-1 and TRBJ2-7): EAEVAQSPRYKITEKSQAVAFWCDPISGHATLYWYRQILGQGPELLVQFQDESVVDDSQLPKDRFSAERLKGVDSTLKIQPAELGDSAMYLCASAQGYEQYFGPGTRLTVT.

The chain has TRBV11-2 and TRBJ2-5; 7 bases are shared with TRBD1. Losses at the gene ends were 5 bases for V and 1 base for J; bases not matched to a gene: 7. CDR3 size: 15 residues. Germline V gene sequence: CDR1 SGHAT, CDR2 FQNNGV. The CDR3 region is CASSPGTDFQETQYF. CDR3 in DNA: TGTGCCAGCAGCCCGGGGACAGATTTCCAAGAGACCCAGTACTTC. Full variable domain (remainder filled in from reference TRBV11-2 and TRBJ2-5): EAGVAQSPRYKIIEKRQSVAFWCNPISGHATLYWYQQILGQGPKLLIQFQNNGVVDDSQLPKDRFSAERLKGVDSTLKIQPAKLEDSAVYLCASSPGTDFQETQYFGPGTRLLVL.

The genes are TRBV19 and TRBJ2-5; 10 nucleotides align to TRBD1. J lost 3 bases, V lost 6 bases, and 10 bases had no gene match. Germline CDR1 reads LNHDA; CDR2 reads SQIVND (reference sequence). The CDR3 extends over 16 amino acids. DNA of the CDR3: TGTGCCAGTAGCCAAACGAAGACAGGGGGCAAAGAGACCCAGTACTTC. Translating gives CASSQTKTGGKETQYF.

This chain connects TRBV19 to TRBJ2-3, with a tentative D call TRBD2 (6 bases). The CDR3 has 14 amino acids. Germline V CDR1 and CDR2: LNHDA, SQIVND (reference sequence). V was trimmed by 5 bases and J by 1 base, leaving 10 bases between them. CDR3: CASSPRERTDTQYF. The DNA of the CDR3 is TGTGCCAGTAGTCCCCGGGAGCGCACAGATACGCAGTATTTT.

This chain joins TRBV30 and TRBJ1-2; TRBD1 might be the D (5 bases). V shed 3 bases and J shed 0 bases, with 8 bases lying between them. This CDR3 is built from 13 residues. Germline loops: CDR1 GTSNPN, CDR2 SVGIG (reference sequence). The CDR3 loop reads CAWRLQANYGYTF. The CDR3 DNA is TGTGCCTGGAGACTACAGGCTAACTATGGCTACACCTTC.

This clone was observed a single time. The chain carries TRBV28 and TRBJ1-2; 9 bases fit TRBD1. The CDR3 length is 14 residues. Germline loops: CDR1 MDHEN, CDR2 SYDVKM. Trimming cost V 2 bases and J 8 bases; bases outside gene matches: 6. CDR3 nucleotides: TGTGCCAGCAGTTTACCCGCGGGACAGGGCGGCTACACCTTC. This codes for CASSLPAGQGGYTF.

The V and J genes are TRBV6-5 and TRBJ1-4; TRBD1 matches at 7 bases. Unmatched junction bases numbered 11, after V lost 6 bases and J lost 7 bases. This CDR3 has 15 amino acids. CDR1 is MNHEY and CDR2 is SVGAGI in the germline V gene. As DNA, the CDR3 is TGTGCCAGCAGCGACCAGGGGGAGCGAGGTGAAAAACTGTTTTTT. Its protein product is CASSDQGERGEKLFF.

The chain has TRBV5-4 and TRBJ1-2; 8 bases line up with TRBD1. V trimming: 4 bases; J trimming: 7 bases; junction bases outside the gene matches: 3. The CDR3 is 12 residues long. Germline V CDR1 and CDR2: SGHNT, YYREEE (reference sequence). CDR3 protein: CASSADRVGYTF. The CDR3 coding sequence is TGTGCCAGCAGCGCGGACAGGGTTGGCTACACCTTC. Together with reference TRBV5-4 and TRBJ1-2, the CDR3 gives the full variable domain: ETGVTQSPTHLIKTRGQQVTLRCSSQSGHNTVSWYQQALGQGPQFIFQYYREEENGRGNFPPRFSGLQFPNYSSELNVNALELDDSALYLCASSADRVGYTFGSGTRLTVV.

The genes are TRBV2 and TRBJ1-2, with 7 nucleotides matching TRBD1. The CDR3 runs to 15 residues. J gave up 2 bases and V 4 bases, and 7 bases lay outside the gene matches. The germline CDR1 and CDR2 sequences are SNHLY and FYNNEI. CDR3 nucleotide sequence: TGTGCCAGCAGTGGAAATAGGGGGCCAAACTATGGCTACACCTTC. Protein product: CASSGNRGPNYGYTF.

Only a few counts were recorded for this clone. This sequence joins TRBV6-1 and TRBJ1-1; D perhaps matches TRBD1 (5 bases). With 7 bases removed from V and 3 bases from J, the gap between germline ends came to 9 bases. The CDR3 sequence is 12 residues long. Germline assignment: CDR1 MNHNS and CDR2 SASEGT. CDR3: CASTLTDTEAFF. The DNA of the CDR3 is TGTGCCAGCACCCTGACAGACACTGAAGCTTTCTTT.

The CDR3 DNA is TGTGCCAGCAGCCTATCGGGACACACCTCCTACGAGCAGTACTTC. It is translated as CASSLSGHTSYEQYF. This chain uses TRBV27 with TRBJ2-7; a possible D gene is TRBD1 (6 bases). Germline V gene sequence: CDR1 MNHEY, CDR2 SMNVEV (reference sequence). Deletions cut 6 bases from V and 0 bases from J, with 15 bases between. This CDR3 contains 15 residues.

This clone was seen only a few times. The chain has TRBV28 and TRBJ2-7; 9 bases fit TRBD1. Germline V gene data show CDR1 as MDHEN and CDR2 as SYDVKM. The CDR3 covers 14 residues. Trimming took 6 bases from V and 2 from J; bases not matched to a gene: 5. CDR3 sequence reads: CASRDRGGAYEQYF. The CDR3, as DNA: TGTGCCAGCAGAGACAGGGGGGGGGCCTACGAGCAGTACTTC. The complete variable domain, with remaining parts taken from reference TRBV28 and TRBJ2-7, reads DVKVTQSSRYLVKRTGEKVFLECVQDMDHENMFWYRQDPGLGLRLIYFSYDVKMKEKGDIPEGYSVSREKKERFSLILESASTNQTSMYLCASRDRGGAYEQYFGPGTRLTVT.

The chain joins TRBV19 to TRBJ1-5, with D possibly TRBD1 on 5 matching bases. The CDR3 length is 13 residues. CDR1 is LNHDA, CDR2 SQIVND, per germline (reference sequence). Trimming took 3 bases from V and 4 from J, leaving 7 bases between them. The CDR3 here is CASSIGGNQPQHF. DNA for the CDR3: TGTGCCAGTAGTATCGGGGGGAATCAGCCCCAGCATTTT. Complete variable domain (other parts from reference TRBV19 and TRBJ1-5): DGGITQSPKYLFRKEGQNVTLSCEQNLNHDAMYWYRQDPGQGLRLIYYSQIVNDFQKGDIAEGYSVSREKKESFPLTVTSAQKNPTAFYLCASSIGGNQPQHFGDGTRLSIL.

The CDR3, as DNA: TGCAGCGCCGGGACTGATAACACTGAAGCTTTCTTT. Translating gives CSAGTDNTEAFF. The V gene is TRBV29-1, the J gene TRBJ1-1, with D possibly matching TRBD1 (5 bases). This CDR3 contains 12 residues. Germline V gene sequence: CDR1 SQVTM, CDR2 ANQGSEA. V lost 7 bases to trimming and J lost 2 bases, with 11 bases between them.

This chain uses TRBV27 with TRBJ1-2; 7 bases are a match to TRBD1. Germline V gives CDR1 MNHEY, CDR2 SMNVEV (reference sequence). V trimming: 4 bases; J trimming: 6 bases; junction bases outside the gene matches: 2. This CDR3 is built from 12 residues. The CDR3 loop reads CASSSTGNGYTF. CDR3 coding DNA: TGTGCCAGCAGTTCGACAGGGAATGGCTACACCTTC.

The table lists this clone with a count of one. This sequence joins TRBV5-4 and TRBJ2-1, with D uncertain. The ends were cut back, 0 bases at V and 9 bases at J, with 7 bases in the middle. Germline V gene lookup returns CDR1 SGHNT and CDR2 YYREEE (reference sequence). The CDR3 length is 12 residues. DNA of the CDR3: TGTGCCAGCAGCTTGGATTCGAGTGAGCAGTTCTTC. It yields the protein CASSLDSSEQFF.

The V call is TRBV4-3, the J call TRBJ1-2, with 7 positions matching TRBD1. In germline, CDR1 is LGHNA, CDR2 YSLEER. Trimming took 4 bases from V and 2 from J; bases not matched to a gene: 7. CDR3 length equals 15 residues. CDR3 residues: CASSLYLQGNYGYTF. The CDR3 nucleotides are TGCGCCAGCAGCCTTTATCTACAGGGGAACTATGGCTACACCTTC.

The chain carries TRBV6-5 and TRBJ2-7; 8 bases agree with TRBD1. Germline V lookup: CDR1 MNHEY, CDR2 SVGAGI. J was trimmed by 9 bases and V by 6 bases; bases with no gene match: 7. The CDR3 is 12 amino acids. CDR3 region: CASRTTGGGQYF. Here the CDR3 DNA reads TGTGCCAGCAGGACTACAGGGGGAGGGCAGTACTTC.